The 11 T cell receptor beta chains in this list originate from one sample, sequenced in a study of STAT5B mutations in CD4+ large granular lymphocyte leukemia. Sequenced by immunoSEQ multiplex PCR; TCRdb stores in-frame clones only, minus some. Of tens of thousands of clones in the sample, roughly four fifths were seen once. Material: CD4+ T cells from blood buffy coats. Receptors originate from a human donor in good health.

V and J are TRBV27 and TRBJ2-3, with D maybe TRBD2 (5 bases). CDR1 is MNHEY and CDR2 is SMNVEV in the germline V gene (reference sequence). This CDR3 has 13 residues. V dropped 2 bases and J dropped 6 bases, with 9 bases sitting between them. The CDR3 region is CASSLRRTDTQYF. For the CDR3, the DNA is TGTGCCAGCAGTTTAAGGAGGACGGATACGCAGTATTTT.

This rearrangement joins TRBV7-8 to TRBJ2-7; 10 bases line up with TRBD2. J lost 7 bases, V lost 1 base, and 16 bases had no gene match. The CDR3 spans 18 residues. CDR1 is SGHVS and CDR2 is FQNEAQ in the germline V gene. The CDR3 is CASSLGSRGTSDTTEQYF. As DNA, the CDR3 is TGTGCCAGCAGCTTAGGTTCTCGGGGGACTAGCGACACTACTGAGCAGTACTTC.

Only a few counts were recorded for this clone. This sequence joins TRBV21-1 and TRBJ2-7. TRBV21-1 is reported as a pseudogene. CDR3 length equals 13 residues. CDR3 residues: CAKMGSLPYEQYF. CDR3 in DNA: TGTGCCAAAATGGGGTCCCTACCCTACGAGCAGTACTTC.

The J gene is TRBJ2-7, the V gene TRBV18; TRBD1 agrees at 10 bases. V was clipped by 4 bases and J by 1 base; unmatched bases: 4. This CDR3 is 15 amino acids long. Germline V lookup: CDR1 KGHSH, CDR2 LQKENI. CDR3 coding DNA: TGTGCCAGCTCACTGGGACAGGGGCATTCCTACGAGCAGTACTTC. The encoded protein is CASSLGQGHSYEQYF.

With respect to this clone: Germline and junction disagree at one end, which may indicate a read error. The CDR3 DNA follows: TGCAGTGCTAACCGGGGGCCCTTT. It yields the protein CSANRGPF. The chain has TRBV20-1 and TRBJ1-1; possibly TRBD1 for D (6 bases). Germline CDR1 is DFQATT and CDR2 is SNEGSKA (reference sequence). The CDR3 loop spans 8 amino acids.

The genes are TRBV28 and TRBJ2-7; tentatively, D is TRBD1 or TRBD2 (5 bases each). V gave up 3 bases and J gave up 6 bases, with 15 bases separating them. The germline V gene encodes CDR1 MDHEN and CDR2 SYDVKM. CDR3 length: 14 residues. The CDR3: CASSLLGKGTEQYF. CDR3 bases: TGTGCCAGCAGTTTGTTAGGAAAAGGGACCGAGCAGTACTTC.

A few counts support this clone. The V and J genes are TRBV27 and TRBJ1-1; a possible D gene is TRBD1 (5 bases). Germline-derived CDR1 and CDR2 are MNHEY and SMNVEV (reference sequence). Trimming took 1 base from V and 1 from J, leaving 7 bases between them. CDR3 size: 14 residues. CDR3 DNA: TGTGCCAGCAGTTTATTCCAGGGGAACACTGAAGCTTTCTTT. This codes for CASSLFQGNTEAFF.

This clone was recorded once. The chain links TRBV30 to TRBJ1-5, with D tentatively TRBD1 (5 bases). V shed 3 bases and J shed 2 bases, with 14 bases lying between them. Germline lookup yields CDR1 GTSNPN and CDR2 SVGIG (reference sequence). The CDR3 extends over 15 amino acids. CDR3 sequence: CAWSPRGGGNQPQHF. For the CDR3, the DNA is TGTGCCTGGAGCCCCCGGGGAGGGGGCAATCAGCCCCAGCATTTT.

In its sample, this clone was seen once. The chain employs TRBV19 and TRBJ2-7, with D possibly called TRBD1 or TRBD2 (5 bases each). Germline V lookup: CDR1 LNHDA, CDR2 SQIVND (reference sequence). CDR3 length equals 15 residues. V was pared by 3 bases and J by 3 bases, with 15 bases between. CDR3 in DNA: TGTGCCAGTAGTATTTCGGGGCAGGGAATCTACGAGCAGTACTTC. Translating gives CASSISGQGIYEQYF.

This clone was counted once. The genes are TRBV25-1 and TRBJ1-1; D is uncertain. The ends were cut back, 5 bases at V and 7 bases at J, with 14 bases in the middle. This CDR3 comprises 13 residues. Germline V gene lookup returns CDR1 MGHDK and CDR2 SYGVNS. The CDR3 is CASSPKARNEAFF. CDR3 DNA sequence: TGTGCCAGCAGTCCTAAGGCGAGGAATGAAGCTTTCTTT.

The rearrangement uses TRBV5-4 and TRBJ1-1; D is possibly TRBD1 (6 bases). The V gene's germline CDR1 is SGHNT and CDR2 YYREEE (reference sequence). V lost 5 bases to trimming and J lost 3 bases, with 14 bases between them. This CDR3 region has 14 residues. CDR3 nucleotide sequence: TGTGCCAGCAGGGGGGGGCGCGTCGACACTGAAGCTTTCTTT. As protein: CASRGGRVDTEAFF.